These T cell receptor beta chains were read from a single sample in a study of blood T cell repertoires in COVID-19. Libraries were prepared by immunoSEQ multiplex PCR; TCRdb keeps only in-frame clonotypes and omits some of them. The sample contains 200,000 or so clones, 80% of which appear only once. The sequenced sample consisted of PBMCs or T cells enriched from blood (not recorded which). The receptors shown here come from a middle-aged woman with acute COVID-19. CDR3s include the opening cysteine and the closing phenylalanine or tryptophan. A D gene is named only where the DNA matches it firmly. Size values are once, few and many counts, or a class for expanded clones, and some rows have none.

V,J,size,D,CDR3,DNA
TRBV6-6,TRBJ2-1,.,.,CASSYRLAPPGNEQFF,TGTGCCAGCAGTTACAGGCTAGCCCCTCCTGGGAATGAGCAGTTCTTC
TRBV5-4,TRBJ2-7,.,TRBD1,CASSLAGTGTYEQYF,TGTGCCAGCAGCTTGGCCGGGACAGGGACCTACGAGCAGTACTTC
TRBV28,TRBJ1-5,once,.,CASSLRRQASQPQHF,TGTGCCAGCAGTCTTCGCCGACAGGCCTCTCAGCCCCAGCATTTT
TRBV2,TRBJ2-1,.,.,CASSEGGRGVPNEQFF,TGTGCCAGCAGTGAAGGAGGGCGGGGAGTCCCCAATGAGCAGTTCTTC
TRBV10-3,TRBJ2-1,few,TRBD1,CAISEREQGAREQFF,TGTGCCATCAGTGAAAGAGAGCAGGGGGCCCGGGAGCAGTTCTTC
TRBV28,TRBJ1-2,once,TRBD1,CASKTGTFGYGYTF,TGTGCCAGTAAGACAGGGACTTTTGGTTATGGCTACACCTTC
TRBV29-1,TRBJ1-1,.,.,CSVGGFRTEAFF,TGCAGCGTTGGCGGGTTCCGGACTGAAGCTTTCTTT
TRBV5-1,TRBJ2-3,.,TRBD2,CASSSAGASDTQYF,TGCGCCAGCAGCTCGGCGGGAGCGTCAGATACGCAGTATTTT
TRBV7-6,TRBJ2-5,.,.,CASSFFTRSTETQYF,TGTGCCAGCAGCTTTTTTACTCGGTCCACGGAGACCCAGTACTTC
TRBV14,TRBJ1-3,.,.,CASSQERVSGNTIYF,TGTGCCAGCAGCCAAGAACGAGTTTCTGGAAACACCATATATTTT
TRBV28,TRBJ2-2,.,.,CASTSGSRDTGELFF,TGTGCCAGCACCTCAGGGTCCAGGGACACCGGGGAGCTGTTTTTT
TRBV7-6,TRBJ1-6,.,TRBD1,CASSSLRGRDYNSPLHF,TGTGCCAGCAGCTCCTTGAGGGGGCGAGACTATAATTCACCCCTCCACTTT
TRBV28,TRBJ2-7,.,TRBD1,CASSLGGQGFHEQYF,TGTGCCAGCAGTTTAGGGGGACAGGGTTTCCACGAGCAGTACTTC
TRBV4-3,TRBJ2-3,.,.,CASSQEGREADTQYF,TGCGCCAGCAGCCAAGAGGGAAGGGAGGCAGATACGCAGTATTTT
TRBV11-2,TRBJ1-2,.,.,CASSPLDNYGYTF,TGTGCCAGCAGCCCCCTAGATAACTATGGCTACACCTTC
TRBV5-1,TRBJ1-6,.,TRBD1,CASSPRTGGNSPLHF,TGCGCCAGCAGCCCTAGGACAGGGGGAAATTCACCCCTCCACTTT
TRBV28,TRBJ2-1,.,.,CASRPPGVPNEQFF,TGTGCCAGCAGGCCACCCGGAGTCCCCAATGAGCAGTTCTTC
TRBV11-2,TRBJ2-7,few,.,CASSEDGNSYEQYF,TGTGCCAGCAGCGAAGACGGGAATTCCTACGAGCAGTACTTC
TRBV5-1,TRBJ2-5,.,TRBD2,CASRRRGGETQYF,TGCGCCAGCAGAAGGCGGGGGGGAGAGACCCAGTACTTC
TRBV27,TRBJ2-1,.,.,CASSLGGGAENEQFF,TGTGCCAGCAGTTTAGGAGGGGGGGCCGAAAATGAGCAGTTCTTC
TRBV4-3,TRBJ2-1,.,TRBD2,CASSQTLLAGPYNEQFF,TGCGCCAGCAGCCAAACGCTACTAGCGGGACCCTACAATGAGCAGTTCTTC
TRBV27,TRBJ1-5,.,TRBD1,CASSLSRDRGKSQPQHF,TGTGCCAGCAGTTTATCCCGGGACAGGGGAAAAAGTCAGCCCCAGCATTTT
TRBV28,TRBJ2-1,.,TRBD2,CASSSGGLYEQFF,TGTGCCAGCAGTTCGGGGGGGTTATATGAGCAGTTCTTC
TRBV18,TRBJ1-4,once,.,CASSQRGENEKLFF,TGTGCCAGCTCGCAGCGCGGAGAAAATGAAAAACTGTTTTTT
TRBV30,TRBJ2-3,few,TRBD2,CAWSVSGGAPDTQYF,TGTGCCTGGAGTGTAAGCGGGGGGGCCCCAGATACGCAGTATTTT
TRBV6-5,TRBJ1-4,once,TRBD1,CASSYERTGNEKLFF,TGTGCCAGCAGTTACGAAAGGACAGGAAACGAAAAACTGTTTTTT
TRBV28,TRBJ2-1,.,TRBD2,CASSLAGGDEQFF,TGTGCCAGCAGTTTAGCGGGAGGTGATGAGCAGTTCTTC
TRBV7-2,TRBJ2-3,once,TRBD2,CASRKTSGTSTDTQYF,TGTGCCAGCAGAAAGACTAGCGGGACGAGCACAGATACGCAGTATTTT
TRBV18,TRBJ1-5,.,.,CASSQQGNQPQHF,TGTGCCAGCTCCCAACAGGGAAATCAGCCCCAGCATTTT
TRBV28,TRBJ2-5,.,TRBD1,CASSLIGTGGQETQYF,TGTGCCAGCAGTTTGATTGGAACAGGGGGACAAGAGACCCAGTACTTC
TRBV11-2,TRBJ2-7,.,TRBD1,CASSLGDRGHEQYF,TGTGCCAGCAGCTTGGGGGACAGGGGCCACGAGCAGTACTTC
TRBV2,TRBJ1-5,few,.,CASDTGILNQPQHF,TGTGCCAGCGACACAGGGATCCTCAATCAGCCCCAGCATTTT
TRBV12-3/TRBV12-4,TRBJ1-1,.,.,CASSYTGNTEAFF,TGTGCCAGCAGTTATACAGGGAACACTGAAGCTTTCTTT
TRBV28,TRBJ1-5,once,TRBD1,CASSLEDRGRQQPQHF,TGTGCCAGCAGTTTAGAGGACAGGGGTAGGCAACAGCCCCAGCATTTT
TRBV29-1,TRBJ2-3,.,TRBD2,CSVVSYQRGYTDTQYF,TGCAGCGTTGTAAGTTACCAGCGGGGATACACAGATACGCAGTATTTT
TRBV24-1,TRBJ2-1,.,.,CATSDLQGLAWWDFLLGHNEQFF,TGTGCCACCAGTGATTTGCAGGGTCTAGCATGGTGGGACTTCCTATTGGGGCACAATGAGCAGTTCTTC
TRBV28,TRBJ1-2,.,.,CASIQGMLKYSYGYTF,TGTGCCAGCATCCAGGGGATGTTAAAGTATAGCTATGGCTACACCTTC
TRBV2,TRBJ1-6,.,.,CASSDAAGAPLHF,TGTGCCAGCAGTGACGCAGCGGGGGCACCCCTCCACTTT
TRBV9,TRBJ1-3,.,.,CASSGAGGNTIYF,TGTGCCAGCAGCGGGGCAGGGGGAAACACCATATATTTT
TRBV30,TRBJ2-7,.,.,CAGGRSSYEQYF,TGTGCGGGGGGTCGGAGCTCCTACGAGCAGTACTTC
TRBV5-1,TRBJ2-2,.,TRBD2,CASRIRTSGTNTGELFF,TGCGCCAGCAGAATTAGGACTAGCGGTACGAACACCGGGGAGCTGTTTTTT
TRBV19,TRBJ2-5,.,TRBD2,CASSIDSGGTQYF,TGTGCCAGTAGTATTGACAGCGGGGGGACCCAGTACTTC
TRBV5-1,TRBJ1-1,.,.,CASSLAPGGRTEAFF,TGCGCCAGCAGCTTGGCCCCCGGGGGTCGAACTGAAGCTTTCTTT
TRBV5-1,TRBJ2-1,.,TRBD1,CASSSEPDRVNEQFF,TGCGCCAGCAGCTCAGAACCTGACAGGGTCAATGAGCAGTTCTTC
TRBV18,TRBJ2-2,.,TRBD1,CASSPKRQGVAGELFF,TGTGCCAGCTCACCAAAGCGACAGGGCGTTGCCGGGGAGCTGTTTTTT
TRBV5-4,TRBJ1-6,.,TRBD1,CASSWDRVKSPLHF,TGTGCCAGCAGCTGGGACAGGGTAAAATCACCCCTCCACTTT
TRBV20-1,TRBJ1-4,.,.,CSASLDSADEKLFF,TGCAGTGCTAGTTTAGACTCCGCGGATGAAAAACTGTTTTTT
TRBV6-1,TRBJ2-5,once,TRBD2,CASSEGGTTPETQYF,TGTGCCAGCAGTGAGGGGGGGACGACACCAGAGACCCAGTACTTC
TRBV3-1/TRBV3-2,TRBJ2-1,.,TRBD2,CASSPSGTRRLRSYNEQFF,TGTGCCAGCAGCCCTTCCGGGACTAGAAGGCTCAGGTCCTACAATGAGCAGTTCTTC
TRBV2,TRBJ1-1,many,TRBD1,CASRAPGQVIPEAFF,TGTGCCAGCAGGGCACCGGGACAGGTCATCCCTGAAGCTTTCTTT